The next 28 T cell receptor beta chains were all read from a single sample in a study of blood T cell repertoires in COVID-19 (dated by TCRdb to about 2020). Library preparation employed the immunoSEQ multiplex PCR assay. TCRdb took this table from immuneACCESS and kept in-frame rearrangements with V and J called. Such tables lack part of the clones; where checked against another copy, unresolved V genes explain under half of the gap, and the rest is unexplained. This sample comprises approximately 250,000 clones, over 80% of them detected only once. The top ten clones comprise 4.1% of the sample. Input material: PBMCs or T cells enriched from blood (not recorded which). The receptors were sampled from a woman in her thirties with acute COVID-19.

The chain employs TRBV24-1 and TRBJ2-7, with D possibly matching TRBD1 (5 bases). Trimming pared 4 bases from V and 3 bases from J, leaving 15 bases between. The CDR3 is made up of 15 amino acids. Looked up from germline, CDR1 is KGHDR and CDR2 is SFDVKD. Here the CDR3 reads CATSDPSQGFYEQYF. The DNA of the CDR3 is TGTGCCACCAGTGACCCGTCCCAGGGATTCTACGAGCAGTACTTC.

The V call is TRBV5-4, the J call TRBJ2-3, with 13 bases identical to TRBD2. CDR3 length: 17 amino acids. Germline trimming cut 3 bases from V and 5 bases from J; bases unmatched to any gene: 9. Germline-derived CDR1 and CDR2 are SGHNT and YYREEE (reference sequence). As DNA, the CDR3 is TGTGCCAGCAGCTGGACTAGCGGGAGTGTTATCGGAGATACGCAGTATTTT. Protein: CASSWTSGSVIGDTQYF.

This clone was counted at least ten times. The chain has TRBV7-9 and TRBJ1-3, with D possibly matching TRBD1 (5 bases). The CDR3 is 13 amino acids. V lost 6 bases, J lost 4 bases, and 10 bases lay in between. CDR1 SEHNR and CDR2 FQNEAQ come from the germline V gene (reference sequence). CDR3 sequence: CASSFGAGNTIYF. CDR3 nucleotide sequence: TGTGCCAGCAGTTTTGGGGCAGGAAACACCATATATTTT.

This chain connects TRBV4-1 to TRBJ2-7; D is undetermined. This CDR3 has 15 amino acids. Trimming pared 1 base from V and 3 bases from J, leaving 13 bases between. Looked up from germline, CDR1 is MGHRA and CDR2 is YSYEKL. CDR3 region: CASSQVDGPHYEQYF. The CDR3 DNA follows: TGCGCCAGCAGCCAAGTTGATGGGCCGCACTACGAGCAGTACTTC.

The rearrangement joins TRBV5-1 to TRBJ2-7, with 7 bases identical to TRBD1. The CDR3 contains 15 residues. Looked up from germline, CDR1 is SGHRS and CDR2 is YFSETQ. After removal of 4 bases from V and 4 bases from J, the junction contained 11 bases not matched to a gene. The CDR3 coding sequence is TGCGCCAGCAGCCAGGAACCGGGACAGCCATACGAGCAGTACTTC. Protein product: CASSQEPGQPYEQYF.

The chain links TRBV11-3 to TRBJ1-1; the D is unclear. Germline V CDR1 and CDR2: SGHNT, YENEEA. Trimming removed 3 bases from V and 0 bases from J, with 8 bases in between. This CDR3 comprises 14 residues. The CDR3 DNA reads as TGTGCCAGCAGCTTCCCCCCTATGAACACTGAAGCTTTCTTT. Its translation is CASSFPPMNTEAFF.

This chain links TRBV6-5 with TRBJ1-2; TRBD1 matches at 10 bases. Germline assignment: CDR1 MNHEY and CDR2 SVGAGI. This CDR3 is 14 amino acids long. V gave up 6 bases and J gave up 5 bases; unmatched junction bases: 6. The CDR3: CASSLGQGTYGYTF. In DNA form, the CDR3 reads TGTGCCAGCAGCTTGGGACAGGGGACGTATGGCTACACCTTC.

The chain joins TRBV27 to TRBJ1-5; 8 bases map to TRBD1. Germline CDR1 is MNHEY and CDR2 is SMNVEV (reference sequence). The trim removed 0 bases at V and 3 bases at J, leaving 7 bases unmatched. The CDR3 is 17 residues long. The CDR3 DNA reads as TGTGCCAGCAGTTTATCGAAGGACAGGGTCCTCAATCAGCCCCAGCATTTT. Translating gives CASSLSKDRVLNQPQHF.

The gene calls are TRBV21-1 and TRBJ1-5; the table calls TRBD1, which could not be checked here. TRBV21-1 is listed as a pseudogene. This CDR3 is 17 amino acids long. CDR3 protein: CASSSRDRVLLNQPQHF. The CDR3 region has the DNA TGTGCCAGCAGCTCCCGGGACAGGGTCCTACTCAATCAGCCCCAGCATTTT.

The chain combines TRBV28 with TRBJ1-3; D uncertain. Germline CDR1 MDHEN, CDR2 SYDVKM. The CDR3 is 17 amino acids. Trimming pared 1 base from V and 0 bases from J, leaving 13 bases between. The CDR3 loop is CASSLFGSSFSGNTIYF. In DNA, the CDR3 is TGTGCCAGCAGTTTATTTGGCAGTTCCTTCTCTGGAAACACCATATATTTT.

This chain uses TRBV18 with TRBJ2-5, with 7 bases aligning to TRBD1. V trimming: 2 bases; J trimming: 5 bases; junction bases outside the gene matches: 11. From germline, CDR1 is KGHSH and CDR2 LQKENI. The CDR3 consists of 16 residues. As DNA, the CDR3 is TGTGCCAGCTCACCAAACCGGGACAGCCCAGGCGAGACCCAGTACTTC. It encodes CASSPNRDSPGETQYF.

The rearrangement links TRBV19 to TRBJ2-1, with 9 bases identical to TRBD2. The CDR3 is 14 residues long. The ends lost 5 bases at V and 7 bases at J; junction bases unmatched: 6. The germline V gene encodes CDR1 LNHDA and CDR2 SQIVND (reference sequence). This chain's CDR3 is CASSPQREANEQFF. DNA of the CDR3: TGTGCCAGTAGTCCGCAGCGGGAGGCGAATGAGCAGTTCTTC.

The V gene is TRBV25-1, the J gene TRBJ1-5, with 8 positions matching TRBD1. The V gene end was trimmed by 11 bases and the J gene end by 6 bases; junction bases not matched to a gene: 6. This CDR3 is 12 amino acids long. Germline assignment: CDR1 MGHDK and CDR2 SYGVNS. Written as DNA, the CDR3 is TGTGCCTCTGGACAGGGAATTCAGCCCCAGCATTTT. Translating it yields CASGQGIQPQHF.

The CDR3 protein is CASSLPGIGTTRQPQHF. In DNA, the CDR3 is TGTGCCAGCAGTTTACCCGGGATCGGAACGACGAGGCAGCCCCAGCATTTT. The rearrangement uses TRBV28 and TRBJ1-5; D is uncertain. V lost 2 bases, J lost 7 bases, and 21 bases lay in between. CDR1 MDHEN and CDR2 SYDVKM come from the germline V gene. The CDR3 consists of 17 residues.

This clone was recorded only once. The V call is TRBV18, the J call TRBJ2-2, with TRBD2 matching 9 bases. V lost 4 bases, J lost 0 bases, and 9 bases stayed unmatched. Germline V CDR1 and CDR2: KGHSH, LQKENI. This CDR3 has 18 amino acids. DNA for the CDR3: TGTGCCAGCTCACAATTTGCGGGAGGGCCAACGAACACCGGGGAGCTGTTTTTT. Translation gives CASSQFAGGPTNTGELFF.

This chain joins TRBV27 and TRBJ1-1; D possibly corresponds to TRBD1 (6 bases). The CDR3 spans 15 residues. Germline CDR1 MNHEY, CDR2 SMNVEV (reference sequence). The V gene lost 5 bases and the J gene lost 1 base, with 14 bases spanning the gap. This CDR3 is CASSPGETENTEAFF. The CDR3 DNA sequence: TGTGCCAGCAGTCCAGGGGAGACAGAGAACACTGAAGCTTTCTTT.

The chain is built from TRBV28 and TRBJ2-7; 9 bases are shared with TRBD1. Germline CDR1 MDHEN, CDR2 SYDVKM. V lost 3 bases to trimming and J lost 3 bases; unmatched junction nucleotides: 6. The CDR3 runs to 15 residues. The CDR3, as DNA: TGTGCCAGCAGTTTTACGGGACAGGGCTTCTACGAGCAGTACTTC. It translates to CASSFTGQGFYEQYF.

This chain joins TRBV25-1 and TRBJ1-6; 7 nucleotides align to TRBD1. The V gene end was trimmed by 3 bases and the J gene end by 11 bases; junction bases not matched to a gene: 7. CDR1 is MGHDK, CDR2 SYGVNS, per germline. The CDR3 covers 14 residues. The CDR3 bases are TGTGCCAGCAGTGATCTACAGGGGACGGCACCCCTCCACTTT. Translating it yields CASSDLQGTAPLHF.

The chain carries TRBV11-2 and TRBJ2-7; maybe TRBD1 (5 bases). V lost 0 bases and J lost 0, with 9 bases in between. Germline values: CDR1 SGHAT, CDR2 FQNNGV. The CDR3 has 15 amino acids. Here the CDR3 DNA reads TGTGCCAGCAGCTTAGACCAGGGAAGCTCCTACGAGCAGTACTTC. Its translation: CASSLDQGSSYEQYF.

The V gene is TRBV4-1, the J gene TRBJ1-4; 7 bases map to TRBD1. Germline assignment: CDR1 MGHRA and CDR2 YSYEKL. This CDR3 region has 17 residues. The ends lost 1 base at V and 4 bases at J; junction bases unmatched: 9. The CDR3 loop is CASSQVGRGQNNEKLFF. The CDR3 nucleotides read TGCGCCAGCAGCCAAGTCGGGAGGGGGCAAAATAATGAAAAACTGTTTTTT.

The genes are TRBV14 and TRBJ2-1; maybe TRBD2 (6 bases). Trimming removed 1 base at V and 10 bases at J, with 14 bases between. This CDR3 has 14 residues. Germline V CDR1 and CDR2: SGHDN, FVKESK. CDR3 in amino acids: CASSQGTGVREQFF. The CDR3, as DNA: TGTGCCAGCAGCCAAGGGACGGGAGTCAGGGAGCAGTTCTTC.

The rearrangement joins TRBV6-6 to TRBJ2-1, with TRBD2 matching 16 bases. CDR3 size: 18 residues. The V and J ends lost 5 bases and 7 bases, in that order; junction bases with no gene match: 11. Germline V gives CDR1 MNHNY, CDR2 SVGAGI (reference sequence). DNA of the CDR3: TGTGCCAGCAGTCGGTCACCGGGACTAGCGGGAGGGGTGAATGAGCAGTTCTTC. Its translation: CASSRSPGLAGGVNEQFF.

The V gene is TRBV5-4, the J gene TRBJ2-7; 10 nucleotides match TRBD1. Per germline, CDR1 SGHNT and CDR2 YYREEE (reference sequence). The junction had 8 bases not matched to a gene; V was cut back by 4 bases and J by 4 bases. The CDR3 spans 15 residues. The DNA for the CDR3 is TGTGCCAGCAGCCCCTCCGGGACAGGGGCTTACGAGCAGTACTTC. This translates into CASSPSGTGAYEQYF.

The chain carries TRBV6-5 and TRBJ2-7; a possible D gene is TRBD2 (5 bases). Trimming removed 6 bases from V and 5 bases from J, with 14 bases in between. CDR1 MNHEY and CDR2 SVGAGI come from the germline V gene. The CDR3 sequence is 13 residues long. Written as DNA, the CDR3 is TGTGCCAGCAGCCTGAGCGGTATCCACGAGCAGTACTTC. Residues: CASSLSGIHEQYF.

In this sample, this clone turned up once. This sequence joins TRBV28 and TRBJ2-1; D is unclear. The V gene lost 1 base and the J gene lost 0 bases, with 13 bases spanning the gap. The CDR3 consists of 17 residues. CDR1 and CDR2 from the germline V gene are MDHEN and SYDVKM. The CDR3 region is CASSLYGSHSSYNEQFF. Here the CDR3 DNA reads TGTGCCAGCAGTTTATATGGCTCTCACAGCTCCTACAATGAGCAGTTCTTC.

The rearrangement uses TRBV11-2 and TRBJ1-5, with D uncertain. The V end was cut by 8 bases, the J end by 2 bases, with 10 bases between. This CDR3 contains 13 residues. Germline CDR1 is SGHAT and CDR2 is FQNNGV. The CDR3 spells CASSPGGNQPQHF. For the CDR3, the DNA is TGTGCCAGCTCCCCCGGGGGCAATCAGCCCCAGCATTTT.

The rearrangement links TRBV7-7 to TRBJ2-5, with TRBD1 matching over 7 bases. CDR1 is SSHAT and CDR2 is FNYEAQ in the germline V gene (reference sequence). The CDR3 has 14 residues. Trimming took 5 bases from V and 4 from J; bases not matched to a gene: 7. The CDR3 nucleotides are TGTGCCAGCAGCCGACAGGGATTCGGAGAGACCCAGTACTTC. Translation: CASSRQGFGETQYF.

V and J are TRBV7-9 and TRBJ2-1; D call uncertain. Looked up from germline, CDR1 is SEHNR and CDR2 is FQNEAQ (reference sequence). V lost 5 bases and J 3 bases, leaving 11 bases between the germline ends. The CDR3 covers 14 residues. The CDR3 reads CASSHQGDYNEQFF. The DNA for the CDR3 is TGTGCCAGCAGCCATCAAGGAGACTACAATGAGCAGTTCTTC.